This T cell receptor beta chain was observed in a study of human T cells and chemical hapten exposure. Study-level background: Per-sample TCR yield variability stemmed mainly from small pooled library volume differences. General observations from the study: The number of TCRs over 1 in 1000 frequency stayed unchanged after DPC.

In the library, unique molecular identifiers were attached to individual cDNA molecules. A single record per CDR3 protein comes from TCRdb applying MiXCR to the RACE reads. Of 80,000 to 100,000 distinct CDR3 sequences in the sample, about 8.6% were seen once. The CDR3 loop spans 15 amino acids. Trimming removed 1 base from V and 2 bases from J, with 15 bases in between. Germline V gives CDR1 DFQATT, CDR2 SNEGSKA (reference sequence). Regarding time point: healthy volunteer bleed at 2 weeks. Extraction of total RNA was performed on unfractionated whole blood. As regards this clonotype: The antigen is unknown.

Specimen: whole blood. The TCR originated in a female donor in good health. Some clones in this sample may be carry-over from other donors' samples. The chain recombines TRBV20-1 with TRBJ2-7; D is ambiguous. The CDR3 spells CSARVGRLSPYEQYF. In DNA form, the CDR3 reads TGCAGTGCTAGAGTGGGAAGGCTATCCCCCTACGAGCAGTACTTC.